This T cell receptor beta chain stems from a study of T cell repertoires in cytomegalovirus infection. The wider study: In public TCR beta signatures, there were indications of both CMV infection and matching HLA type.

TCRdb used MiXCR to reprocess the reads, holding one entry per CDR3 protein. The sample contains about 490,000 distinct CDR3 sequences, about 15% of which appear only once. This clonotype was seen many times. What it binds is not known. The CDR3 contains 14 residues. V gave up 2 bases and J gave up 5 bases, with 11 bases separating them. From germline, CDR1 is MDHEN and CDR2 SYDVKM. General study results and limits: HLA-C-restricted CMV-specific TCR beta clonotypes prevailed in the ex vivo response. Cumulative frequency of public TCR beta families picked out carriers of CMV plus the relevant HLA.

The specimen was CD8+ T cells from PBMCs. The chain is built from TRBV28 and TRBJ2-3, with D unresolved. The clonotype comes from a human donor in good health (CMV status not recorded). Some clones in this sample may be carry-over from other donors' samples. The CDR3 DNA is TGTGCCAGCAGTTTACCTGAATGGGGAGATACGCAGTATTTT. This codes for CASSLPEWGDTQYF.